This entry lists 22 T cell receptor beta chains sequenced from one sample in a study of blood T cell repertoires in COVID-19. Data came from immunoSEQ multiplex PCR; TCRdb stores just in-frame clones and leaves some out. In the table there are 53,000 or so clones, less than 85% of which are singletons. Sequencing input: peripheral blood. These TCRs come from an older man with active COVID-19.

This chain joins TRBV24-1 and TRBJ2-2; D uncertain. V gave up 5 bases and J gave up 6 bases, with 12 bases separating them. Germline assignment: CDR1 KGHDR and CDR2 SFDVKD. This CDR3 has 14 residues. The CDR3 DNA reads as TGTGCCACCAGTGGCCATGAGCTACCCGGGGAGCTGTTTTTT. It translates to CATSGHELPGELFF.

This clone came up once. The rearrangement links TRBV11-3 to TRBJ2-1, with 8 bases lining up with TRBD2. The CDR3 loop spans 16 amino acids. CDR1 is SGHNT and CDR2 is YENEEA in the germline V gene. V shed 4 bases and J 6 bases; nucleotides not matched to a gene: 11. This CDR3 is CASSWGDGRAVNEQFF. The CDR3 bases are TGTGCCAGCAGCTGGGGGGACGGGAGGGCCGTCAATGAGCAGTTCTTC.

The V call is TRBV7-2, the J call TRBJ2-5; 10 bases match TRBD1. J gave up 5 bases and V 8 bases, and 5 bases lay outside the gene matches. There are 13 residues in the CDR3. Germline values: CDR1 SGHTA, CDR2 FQGNSA. The CDR3 region is CASGTGDLETQYF. Here the CDR3 DNA reads TGTGCCAGCGGGACAGGGGATTTGGAGACCCAGTACTTC.

The chain combines TRBV11-2 with TRBJ1-4; D gene ambiguous. Deletions cut 0 bases from V and 5 bases from J, with 7 bases between. The CDR3 contains 14 residues. From germline, CDR1 is SGHAT and CDR2 FQNNGV. The CDR3: CASSLDLANEKLFF. The CDR3 DNA follows: TGTGCCAGCAGCTTAGATCTGGCCAATGAAAAACTGTTTTTT.

V gene TRBV4-2 combines with J gene TRBJ2-7; TRBD2 is a possible D gene (6 bases). The ends were cut back, 0 bases at V and 6 bases at J, with 12 bases in the middle. The CDR3 sequence is 14 residues long. Looked up from germline, CDR1 is LGHNA and CDR2 is YNFKEQ. The CDR3 sequence: CASSQDRRVAEQYF. The CDR3 DNA reads as TGTGCCAGCAGCCAAGATAGGAGGGTTGCCGAGCAGTACTTC.

The rearrangement uses TRBV5-5 and TRBJ2-3, with a weak D call TRBD1 (5 bases). CDR3 length: 14 amino acids. V was trimmed by 0 bases and J by 6 bases, leaving 11 bases between them. Germline-derived CDR1 and CDR2 are SGHKS and YYEKEE (reference sequence). CDR3 protein: CASSLEDTPDTQYF. As DNA, the CDR3 is TGTGCCAGCAGCTTGGAGGACACCCCTGATACGCAGTATTTT.

V gene TRBV7-2 combines with J gene TRBJ1-1, with 8 bases that match TRBD1. Germline CDR1 and CDR2: SGHTA and FQGNSA. After removal of 6 bases from V and 6 bases from J, the junction contained 9 bases not matched to a gene. This CDR3 has 14 residues. Here the CDR3 reads CASRFTGGEAEAFF. DNA of the CDR3: TGTGCCAGCAGATTTACAGGGGGTGAGGCTGAAGCTTTCTTT.

The chain recombines TRBV30 with TRBJ2-7; perhaps TRBD2 as D (5 bases). This CDR3 has 13 residues. V was pared by 4 bases and J by 0 bases, with 10 bases between. Germline values: CDR1 GTSNPN, CDR2 SVGIG (reference sequence). The CDR3 here is CAWTSGSSYEQYF. The CDR3 DNA reads TGTGCCTGGACGAGCGGTTCCTCCTACGAGCAGTACTTC.

The chain carries TRBV25-1 and TRBJ1-1; D perhaps matches TRBD1 (6 bases). Trimming left V 5 bases short and J 0 bases short, with 10 bases between. This CDR3 comprises 14 residues. Per the germline V gene, CDR1 is MGHDK and CDR2 is SYGVNS. CDR3 residues: CASSRTVMNTEAFF. DNA of the CDR3: TGTGCCAGCAGTCGGACAGTGATGAACACTGAAGCTTTCTTT.

The V call is TRBV28, the J call TRBJ1-1; D might be TRBD1 (5 bases). There are 14 residues in the CDR3. V lost 6 bases and J 5 bases, leaving 16 bases between the germline ends. Germline V gene data show CDR1 as MDHEN and CDR2 as SYDVKM. This CDR3 is CASRRAGGRTEAFF. As DNA, the CDR3 is TGTGCCAGCAGGCGGGCGGGGGGTCGGACTGAAGCTTTCTTT.

To note about this clone: One end of the junction does not line up with germline, which may come from a read error. The chain carries TRBV9 and TRBJ2-2; TRBD2 is a possible D gene (6 bases). In germline, CDR1 is SGDLS, CDR2 YYNGEE. This CDR3 is 17 amino acids long. The chain's CDR3 is CASSDPRDSIHTGKLFF. For the CDR3, the DNA is TGTGCCAGCAGTGACCCGCGGGACTCGATTCACACCGGGAAGCTGTTTTTT.

This clone was recorded many times. This chain joins TRBV7-8 and TRBJ2-2; 7 bases align to TRBD2. Germline CDR1 reads SGHVS; CDR2 reads FQNEAQ. The CDR3 is 15 residues long. V lost 5 bases and J lost 7; bases outside the gene matches: 10. CDR3 nucleotide sequence: TGTGCCAGCAGCCTATGGGAGGGTTCAGGCGGGGAGCTGTTTTTT. Translating gives CASSLWEGSGGELFF.

J is TRBJ2-1 and V is TRBV19, with a possible D match to TRBD2 (6 bases). The CDR3 sequence is 15 residues long. CDR1 and CDR2 from the germline V gene are LNHDA and SQIVND (reference sequence). V was pared by 7 bases and J by 7 bases, with 20 bases between. This CDR3 reads CASTHGAGISNEQFF. The CDR3 DNA sequence: TGTGCCAGTACCCACGGTGCGGGAATTTCGAATGAGCAGTTCTTC.

The gene calls are TRBV7-2 and TRBJ2-3; the match to TRBD2 covers 13 bases. This CDR3 comprises 17 residues. After removal of 5 bases from V and 2 bases from J, the junction contained 7 bases not matched to a gene. Germline CDR1 SGHTA, CDR2 FQGNSA. In DNA, the CDR3 is TGTGCCAGCAGCGTGGGGACTAGCGGGATGATCACAGATACGCAGTATTTT. It specifies CASSVGTSGMITDTQYF.

The chain uses TRBV6-2 or TRBV6-3 and TRBJ1-1; D not resolved. V was pared by 6 bases and J by 5 bases, with 13 bases between. Germline V gives CDR1 MNHEY, CDR2 SVGEGT. The CDR3 length is 13 residues. DNA for the CDR3: TGTGCCAGCAGCCCAATAGAGAGGACTGAAGCTTTCTTT. It is translated as CASSPIERTEAFF.

V and J are TRBV7-2 and TRBJ2-1, with 8 bases that match TRBD2. Germline CDR1 is SGHTA and CDR2 is FQGNSA. Trimming at V came to 1 base and at J to 6 bases, leaving 14 bases not matched to a gene. The CDR3 covers 18 residues. In DNA form, the CDR3 reads TGTGCCAGCAGCTTAGTAAGGGCGGGAGGAAGAGGATCCAATGAGCAGTTCTTC. Protein sequence: CASSLVRAGGRGSNEQFF.

A remark on this clone: This sample also contains other DNA sequences that code for the same CDR3. V gene TRBV10-3 combines with J gene TRBJ2-7, with 12 bases identical to TRBD2. V shed 4 bases and J 7 bases; nucleotides not matched to a gene: 20. The CDR3 is 19 amino acids. The germline V gene encodes CDR1 ENHRY and CDR2 SYGVKD. DNA for the CDR3: TGTGCCATCAGTGCGTACCCGGGACTAGCGGGCACGTTAGGGAGGGAGCAGTACTTC. It encodes CAISAYPGLAGTLGREQYF.

The chain recombines TRBV5-5 with TRBJ2-3; weak D call: TRBD1 (5 bases). The germline CDR1 and CDR2 sequences are SGHKS and YYEKEE (reference sequence). The CDR3 runs to 15 residues. V was shortened by 0 bases and J by 5 bases, with 13 bases between the two germline ends. The CDR3 here is CASSLGQGKGDTQYF. For the CDR3, the DNA is TGTGCCAGCAGCTTGGGGCAGGGAAAGGGAGATACGCAGTATTTT.

This chain links TRBV30 with TRBJ1-2, with a tentative D call TRBD1 (5 bases). This CDR3 region has 12 residues. Trimming cost V 3 bases and J 6 bases, with 11 bases left between them. CDR1 and CDR2 from the germline V gene are GTSNPN and SVGIG (reference sequence). The CDR3 protein is CAWSAQGDGYTF. As DNA, the CDR3 is TGTGCCTGGAGCGCCCAGGGTGATGGCTACACCTTC.

V gene TRBV7-2 combines with J gene TRBJ2-7; 10 nucleotides line up with TRBD1. The CDR3 totals 14 residues. V gave up 0 bases and J gave up 9 bases; unmatched junction bases: 5. Germline CDR1 SGHTA, CDR2 FQGNSA. The CDR3 region is CASSLAGQGWGQYF. CDR3 in DNA: TGTGCCAGCAGCTTAGCGGGACAGGGGTGGGGGCAGTACTTC.

The rearrangement links TRBV7-2 to TRBJ2-3; 10 nucleotides line up with TRBD2. Germline V gives CDR1 SGHTA, CDR2 FQGNSA. V lost 5 bases and J lost 2; bases outside the gene matches: 16. This CDR3 has 19 amino acids. In nucleotides, the CDR3 is TGTGCCAGCAGCCCTCGGACTAGCGGAAACTCCTTTTTCACAGATACGCAGTATTTT. It yields the protein CASSPRTSGNSFFTDTQYF.

The chain carries TRBV10-2 and TRBJ2-3, with D perhaps TRBD1 (5 bases). This CDR3 comprises 14 residues. Germline V gene data show CDR1 as WSHSY and CDR2 as SAAADI. Trimming cost V 6 bases and J 0 bases, with 10 bases left between them. This CDR3 is CASRLGLSTDTQYF. CDR3 coding DNA: TGCGCCAGCAGACTGGGGCTTAGCACAGATACGCAGTATTTT.